This T cell receptor (beta chain) originates from a study of beta chain features in type 1 diabetes. The isolated RNA, all of it, was reverse transcribed, so expressed TCRB transcripts were what got sequenced. Clones were read by immunoSEQ multiplex PCR, and TCRdb kept only the in-frame ones, dropping some. The table has under 200,000 clones, about 8.1% seen once. From germline, CDR1 is LNHNV and CDR2 YYDKDF (reference sequence). The V and J ends lost 3 bases and 5 bases respectively, with 23 bases between them. The CDR3 has 18 amino acids. The clonotype comes from a young man in good health. Sequencing input: central memory CD4+ T cells from blood. This rearrangement joins TRBV15 to TRBJ2-1; TRBD2 is a possible D gene (8 bases). The CDR3 reads CATSSAITGAGGDNEQFF. The DNA of the CDR3 is TGTGCCACCAGCAGCGCTATTACAGGGGCGGGAGGCGACAATGAGCAGTTCTTC.